What follows are 26 T cell receptor beta chains derived from one specimen sequenced in a study of circulating CD8 cells and anti-PD-1 response in melanoma. Four subsets defined by PD-1 and/or TIGIT were sorted from live CD3+CD8+TCRalphabeta+ cells. Each library started from about 14 ng of total RNA using the QIAseq Immune Repertoire TCR panel. TCRdb itself ran the reads through MiXCR, one entry per CDR3 protein. The sample includes about 500 distinct CDR3 sequences, 10% of them seen just once. The input for sequencing was CD8+ T cells from PBMCs, taken at baseline or after one month of anti-PD-1 therapy (not recorded which). The origin of the receptors is a human donor with melanoma.

By share of the sample, this clonotype is medium-sized. This chain links TRBV28 with TRBJ2-7; D is unresolved. Trimming cost V 3 bases and J 2 bases, with 8 bases left between them. Germline values: CDR1 MDHEN, CDR2 SYDVKM. The CDR3 extends over 13 amino acids. The CDR3 nucleotides read TGTGCCAGCAGTTTTGGAGACGCCTACGAGCAGTACTTC. Encoded protein: CASSFGDAYEQYF.

This clonotype is categorized as large. This chain uses TRBV7-9 with TRBJ2-7; D call uncertain. The CDR3 loop spans 13 amino acids. Germline CDR1 and CDR2: SEHNR and FQNEAQ (reference sequence). V dropped 1 base and J dropped 4 bases, with 8 bases sitting between them. The CDR3, as DNA: TGTGCCAGCAGCTTAGGAGGCGTTTACGAGCAGTACTTC. Encoded protein: CASSLGGVYEQYF.

In the case of this clonotype: The CDR3 end shows no conserved phenylalanine or tryptophan, and so a read error is likely. This chain connects TRBV2 to TRBJ2-7; TRBD2 aligns across 10 bases. CDR3 size: 15 residues. Germline CDR1 reads SNHLY; CDR2 reads FYNNEI. CDR3 residues: CASGDRQREGDEQYL. The CDR3 nucleotides are TGTGCCAGCGGTGATCGTCAGCGGGAGGGCGACGAGCAGTACCTC.

This clonotype counts as large. The chain employs TRBV11-2 and TRBJ2-2, with 7 bases aligning to TRBD2. The CDR3 loop spans 16 amino acids. V lost 5 bases and J lost 5; bases outside the gene matches: 11. Germline lookup yields CDR1 SGHAT and CDR2 FQNNGV. The CDR3 spells CASSDRRGSGTGELFF. As DNA, the CDR3 is TGTGCCAGCAGCGATCGGCGGGGGAGCGGGACCGGGGAGCTGTTTTTT.

This clonotype is medium-sized within its sample. The V call is TRBV7-8, the J call TRBJ2-1; D ambiguous. The CDR3 is 11 amino acids. V lost 4 bases and J 14 bases, leaving 12 bases between the germline ends. From germline, CDR1 is SGHVS and CDR2 FQNEAQ. Here the CDR3 reads CASSSGGPKFF. Here the CDR3 DNA reads TGTGCCAGCAGCTCGGGCGGCCCCAAGTTCTTC. Together with reference TRBV7-8 and TRBJ2-1, the CDR3 gives the full variable domain: GAGVSQSPRYKVAKRGQDVALRCDPISGHVSLFWYQQALGQGPEFLTYFQNEAQLDKSGLPSDRFFAERPEGSVSTLKIQRTQQEDSAVYLCASSSGGPKFFGPGTRLTVL.

As to this clonotype: One end of the junction varies from germline; a read error may be responsible. The rearrangement joins TRBV20-1 to TRBJ2-3; TRBD2 matches 7 bases. The CDR3 covers 15 residues. Germline V gene lookup returns CDR1 DFQATT and CDR2 SNEGSKA (reference sequence). The CDR3 nucleotides read TGCAGTGCCGAACTGGGGGAGGGCCTCACAGGTACGCAGTATTTT. Amino acids: CSAELGEGLTGTQYF.

This clonotype is large within its sample. The genes are TRBV12-3 or TRBV12-4 and TRBJ1-6; 8 bases agree with TRBD1. J gave up 7 bases and V 7 bases, and 6 bases lay outside the gene matches. This CDR3 spans 14 amino acids. The CDR3 region is CASTSTGANSPLHF. The CDR3 nucleotides are TGTGCCAGCACCTCGACAGGGGCGAATTCACCCCTCCACTTT.

This clonotype is large in the sample. The chain couples TRBV28 to TRBJ2-1, with 11 positions matching TRBD2. The J segment lost 5 bases and the V segment lost 4 bases, leaving 7 bases of the junction unmatched. The CDR3 length is 16 residues. CDR1 is MDHEN and CDR2 is SYDVKM in the germline V gene. Here the CDR3 DNA reads TGTGCCAGCAGTTCCCTTACTAGCGGGGGACACAATGAGCAGTTCTTC. Translating it yields CASSSLTSGGHNEQFF.

By share, this clonotype ranks as large. The chain is built from TRBV30 and TRBJ2-1; D may be TRBD1 (6 bases). CDR3 size: 15 residues. From germline, CDR1 is GTSNPN and CDR2 SVGIG (reference sequence). V was cut by 7 bases and J by 7 bases, with 23 bases left in between. CDR3 amino acids: CAFGEIEQGWNEQFF. Written as DNA, the CDR3 is TGTGCCTTTGGGGAAATCGAACAGGGTTGGAATGAGCAGTTCTTC.

This clonotype is labeled as medium-sized. The chain recombines TRBV6-1 with TRBJ1-5; D is unresolved. This CDR3 region has 14 residues. Trimming pared 7 bases from V and 3 bases from J, leaving 13 bases between. Germline V gene sequence: CDR1 MNHNS, CDR2 SASEGT. For the CDR3, the DNA is TGTGCCAGCAAGGCCAGCGGCAACAATCAGCCCCAGCATTTT. It is translated as CASKASGNNQPQHF.

As for this clonotype: Given a much more abundant clone one base away, this may be a read error. DNA for the CDR3: TGCAGCGTTGATAGCCTAGTGGGCGAGCAGTACTTC. Translating it yields CSVDSLVGEQYF. The chain is built from TRBV29-1 and TRBJ2-7; D call uncertain. The CDR3 extends over 12 amino acids. Germline CDR1 reads SQVTM; CDR2 reads ANQGSEA. V lost 3 bases to trimming and J lost 6 bases, with 12 bases between them.

This clonotype is categorized as large. This rearrangement joins TRBV28 to TRBJ2-1; 16 nucleotides agree with TRBD2. The CDR3 runs to 19 residues. CDR1 is MDHEN and CDR2 is SYDVKM in the germline V gene. Trimming removed 2 bases from V and 8 bases from J; junction bases left unmatched: 12. CDR3 DNA sequence: TGTGCCAGCAGTTTACCAACCGGGACTAGCGGGAGGGTTAGGGATGAGCAGTTCTTC. Residues: CASSLPTGTSGRVRDEQFF.

V and J are TRBV2 and TRBJ2-7, with D perhaps TRBD1 or TRBD2 (5 bases each). The length of the CDR3 is 15 residues. V was shortened by 6 bases and J by 3 bases, with 18 bases between the two germline ends. Germline lookup yields CDR1 SNHLY and CDR2 FYNNEI. The CDR3 region is CASSPTGRKVYEQYF. The DNA for the CDR3 is TGTGCCAGCAGCCCGACGGGACGGAAAGTCTACGAGCAGTACTTC.

This clonotype is large (0.1 to 1%) within its sample. The chain recombines TRBV19 with TRBJ2-7, with TRBD2 identical over 8 bases. Germline V gene data show CDR1 as LNHDA and CDR2 as SQIVND (reference sequence). This CDR3 has 15 residues. V lost 6 bases to trimming and J lost 3 bases; unmatched junction nucleotides: 10. The CDR3 reads CASSIRGGGNYEQYF. DNA for the CDR3: TGTGCCAGTAGCATCAGGGGCGGGGGGAACTACGAGCAGTACTTC.

This clonotype is large (0.1 to 1%). The chain recombines TRBV27 with TRBJ2-7; D not resolved. The V end was cut by 4 bases, the J end by 2 bases, with 18 bases between. CDR3 length equals 16 residues. Germline values: CDR1 MNHEY, CDR2 SMNVEV (reference sequence). The chain's CDR3 is CASSSQTVGTPYEQYF. Written as DNA, the CDR3 is TGTGCCAGCAGTTCTCAGACTGTAGGCACCCCCTACGAGCAGTACTTC.

Sample share makes this clonotype medium-sized. The chain carries TRBV20-1 and TRBJ2-7, with TRBD1 matching 7 bases. CDR1 and CDR2 from the germline V gene are DFQATT and SNEGSKA (reference sequence). Trimming removed 0 bases from V and 2 bases from J; junction bases left unmatched: 7. The CDR3 runs 15 residues. CDR3 region: CSARERDRAPYEQYF. As DNA, the CDR3 is TGCAGTGCTAGAGAACGAGACAGGGCCCCCTACGAGCAGTACTTC.

This clonotype is deemed large (0.1 to 1%). The V gene is TRBV4-3, the J gene TRBJ2-3; perhaps D is TRBD1 or TRBD2 (7 bases each). The germline V and J ends were trimmed by 0 bases and 8 bases, with 12 bases remaining between them. The CDR3 is 14 amino acids. Looked up from germline, CDR1 is LGHNA and CDR2 is YSLEER. CDR3 loop: CASSQDAGGGTQYF. CDR3 bases: TGCGCCAGCAGCCAAGACGCAGGGGGGGGTACGCAGTATTTT.

This clonotype rates as large. CDR3 amino acids: CASRMTGPVSGANVLTF. DNA of the CDR3: TGTGCCAGCAGAATGACAGGGCCGGTAAGCGGGGCCAACGTCCTGACTTTC. The chain couples TRBV7-2 to TRBJ2-6; TRBD1 aligns across 7 bases. The V gene's germline CDR1 is SGHTA and CDR2 FQGNSA. The CDR3 length is 17 residues. V lost 6 bases, J lost 4 bases, and 12 bases stayed unmatched.

This clonotype is classed as large. This chain links TRBV20-1 with TRBJ2-3; D gene uncertain. The length of the CDR3 is 14 residues. CDR1 and CDR2 from the germline V gene are DFQATT and SNEGSKA (reference sequence). The V end was cut by 0 bases, the J end by 5 bases, with 12 bases between. DNA for the CDR3: TGCAGTGCTAGAGAAATTGACGAGATAGATACGCAGTATTTT. Translated, it gives CSAREIDEIDTQYF.

By share of the sample, this clonotype is large (0.1 to 1%). The chain links TRBV28 to TRBJ2-7, with D perhaps matching TRBD2 (6 bases). Trimming cost V 1 base and J 3 bases, with 16 bases left between them. Germline CDR1 MDHEN, CDR2 SYDVKM. The CDR3 extends over 16 amino acids. The chain's CDR3 is CASSLSPGGVFYEQYF. The CDR3 bases are TGTGCCAGCAGTTTATCCCCTGGCGGGGTGTTCTACGAGCAGTACTTC.

In this sample, this clonotype is medium-sized. J is TRBJ2-1 and V is TRBV19; D perhaps matches TRBD2 (6 bases). Trimming stripped 3 bases from V and 2 bases from J, with 8 bases between. From germline, CDR1 is LNHDA and CDR2 SQIVND (reference sequence). The CDR3 consists of 14 residues. Written as DNA, the CDR3 is TGTGCCAGTAGTATGAGACTAGCCTACAATGAGCAGTTCTTC. Its protein product is CASSMRLAYNEQFF.

By sample fraction, this clonotype is large (0.1 to 1%). This sequence joins TRBV29-1 and TRBJ2-7; D ambiguous. This CDR3 is built from 12 residues. Germline V gene lookup returns CDR1 SQVTM and CDR2 ANQGSEA. V gave up 1 base and J gave up 4 bases, with 8 bases separating them. The CDR3 here is CSVEGPTYEQYF. For the CDR3, the DNA is TGCAGCGTTGAAGGGCCCACATACGAGCAGTACTTC.

This clonotype occurred a few times. The chain has TRBV28 and TRBJ2-3; D is ambiguous. The ends were cut back, 1 base at V and 2 bases at J, with 7 bases in the middle. The CDR3 totals 14 residues. Germline V gene lookup returns CDR1 MDHEN and CDR2 SYDVKM. The CDR3 DNA reads TGTGCCAGCAGTTTATTAGCAGACACAGATACGCAGTATTTT. Protein product: CASSLLADTDTQYF.

This clonotype counts as large. CDR3 region: CASSAGASNQPQHF. DNA of the CDR3: TGTGCCAGCAGTGCAGGGGCCAGCAATCAGCCCCAGCATTTT. J is TRBJ1-5 and V is TRBV6-4, with a possible D match to TRBD1 (6 bases). V shed 4 bases and J shed 1 base, with 8 bases lying between them. Germline CDR1 and CDR2: MRHNA and SNTAGT. The CDR3 extends over 14 amino acids.

This clonotype is deemed large. The rearrangement uses TRBV29-1 and TRBJ2-3; TRBD1 might be the D (6 bases). CDR3 length equals 16 residues. Trimming took 2 bases from V and 0 from J, leaving 15 bases between them. Germline V gene sequence: CDR1 SQVTM, CDR2 ANQGSEA. The DNA for the CDR3 is TGCAGCGTTGAAATAGCCGACAGGAGGAGCACAGATACGCAGTATTTT. Protein product: CSVEIADRRSTDTQYF.

CDR3 in amino acids: CASSISGAGYEQYF. Written as DNA, the CDR3 is TGTGCCAGTAGTATATCGGGGGCCGGGTACGAGCAGTACTTC. V and J are TRBV19 and TRBJ2-7; D assignment may be TRBD1 or TRBD2 (6 bases each). This CDR3 is 14 amino acids long. The germline V and J ends were trimmed by 2 bases and 4 bases, with 12 bases remaining between them. Germline V gene sequence: CDR1 LNHDA, CDR2 SQIVND (reference sequence).